Sequencing of this TCR beta chain was carried out in a study of beta chain features in type 1 diabetes. Across the study: The patient and healthy donor groups were comparable for age, gender and cell yields. General study results and limits: In patients and controls equally, PCR might favor templates that are shorter. Possibly, sequencing cDNA over-represented cells that had high TCR expression levels.

The investigators reverse transcribed all of the isolated RNA, so they sequenced expressed TCRB transcripts. The assay was immunoSEQ multiplex PCR, and TCRdb's table has in-frame clones only and misses some. The table lists about 350,000 clones, roughly a fifth of them singletons. The V gene lost 5 bases and the J gene lost 0 bases, with 14 bases spanning the gap. The CDR3 contains 15 residues. CDR1 is SGHVS and CDR2 is FNYEAQ in the germline V gene. Isolation of CD4+ naive, central memory, regulatory and stem cell-like memory cells was achieved by sorting via CD45RO/CCR7/CD25/CD127/CD95/CD27. A few counts support this clone. Its target is not known.

This chain connects TRBV7-6 to TRBJ2-7, with D tentatively TRBD2 (6 bases). The sequenced sample was naive CD4+ T cells from blood. This receptor was identified in a woman aged 18-29 years in good health. CDR3 in amino acids: CASSLGLPSSYEQYF. The CDR3 DNA is TGTGCCAGCAGCCTGGGACTTCCGAGCTCCTACGAGCAGTACTTC.